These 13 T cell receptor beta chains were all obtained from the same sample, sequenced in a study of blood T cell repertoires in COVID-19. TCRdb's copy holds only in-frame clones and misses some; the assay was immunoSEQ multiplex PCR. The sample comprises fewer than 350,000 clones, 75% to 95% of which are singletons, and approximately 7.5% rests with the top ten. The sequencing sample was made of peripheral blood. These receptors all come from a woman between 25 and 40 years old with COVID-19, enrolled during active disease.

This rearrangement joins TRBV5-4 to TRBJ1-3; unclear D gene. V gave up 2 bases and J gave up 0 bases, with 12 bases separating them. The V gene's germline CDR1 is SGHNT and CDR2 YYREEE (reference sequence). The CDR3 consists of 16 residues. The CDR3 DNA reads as TGTGCCAGCAGCTTCGACGCGACACGCTCTGGAAACACCATATATTTT. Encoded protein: CASSFDATRSGNTIYF.

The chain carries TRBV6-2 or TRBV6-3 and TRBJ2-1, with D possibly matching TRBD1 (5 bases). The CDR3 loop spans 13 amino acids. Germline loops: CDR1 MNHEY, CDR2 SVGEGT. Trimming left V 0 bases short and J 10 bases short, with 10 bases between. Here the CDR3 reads CASSYSTVKEQFF. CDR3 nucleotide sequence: TGTGCCAGCAGTTACTCGACAGTGAAAGAGCAGTTCTTC.

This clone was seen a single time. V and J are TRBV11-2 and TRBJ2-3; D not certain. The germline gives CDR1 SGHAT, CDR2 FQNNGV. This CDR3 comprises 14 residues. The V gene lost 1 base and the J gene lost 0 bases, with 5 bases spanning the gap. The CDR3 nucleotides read TGTGCCAGCAGCTTAGTTACTAGCACAGATACGCAGTATTTT. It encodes CASSLVTSTDTQYF.

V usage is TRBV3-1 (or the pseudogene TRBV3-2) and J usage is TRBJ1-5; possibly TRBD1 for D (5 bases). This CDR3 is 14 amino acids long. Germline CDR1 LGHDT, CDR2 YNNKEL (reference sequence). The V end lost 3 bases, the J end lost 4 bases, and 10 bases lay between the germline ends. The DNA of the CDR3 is TGTGCCAGCAGCCAGGGGGGGTTGAATCAGCCCCAGCATTTT. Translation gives CASSQGGLNQPQHF.

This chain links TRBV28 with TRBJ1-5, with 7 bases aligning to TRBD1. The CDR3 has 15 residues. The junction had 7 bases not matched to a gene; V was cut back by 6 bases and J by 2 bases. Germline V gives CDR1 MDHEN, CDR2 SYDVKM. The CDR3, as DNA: TGTGCCAGCAGCTATGACAGGGCACGCAATCAGCCCCAGCATTTT. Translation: CASSYDRARNQPQHF. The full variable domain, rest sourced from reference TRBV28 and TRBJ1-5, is DVKVTQSSRYLVKRTGEKVFLECVQDMDHENMFWYRQDPGLGLRLIYFSYDVKMKEKGDIPEGYSVSREKKERFSLILESASTNQTSMYLCASSYDRARNQPQHFGDGTRLSIL.

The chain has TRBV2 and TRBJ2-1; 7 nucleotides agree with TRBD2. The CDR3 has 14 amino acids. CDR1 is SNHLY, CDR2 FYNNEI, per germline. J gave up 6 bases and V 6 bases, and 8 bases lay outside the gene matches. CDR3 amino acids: CASSDGDYSNEQFF. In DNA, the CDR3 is TGTGCCAGCAGCGACGGGGACTATTCCAATGAGCAGTTCTTC.

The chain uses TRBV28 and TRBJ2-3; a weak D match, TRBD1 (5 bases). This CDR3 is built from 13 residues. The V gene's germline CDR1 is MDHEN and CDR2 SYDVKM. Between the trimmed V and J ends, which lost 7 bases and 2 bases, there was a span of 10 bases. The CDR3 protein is CASIPTDTDTQYF. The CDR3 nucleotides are TGTGCCAGCATCCCGACAGACACAGATACGCAGTATTTT.

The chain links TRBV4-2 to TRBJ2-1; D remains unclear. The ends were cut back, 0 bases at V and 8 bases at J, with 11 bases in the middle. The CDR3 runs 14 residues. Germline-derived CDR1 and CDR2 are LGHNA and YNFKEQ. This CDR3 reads CASSQDGPVDEQFF. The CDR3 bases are TGTGCCAGCAGCCAAGATGGGCCCGTCGATGAGCAGTTCTTC.

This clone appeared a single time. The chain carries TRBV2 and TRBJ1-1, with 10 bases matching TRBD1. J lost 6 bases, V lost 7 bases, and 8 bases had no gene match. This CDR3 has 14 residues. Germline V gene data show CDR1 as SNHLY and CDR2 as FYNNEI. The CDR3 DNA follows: TGTGCCAGCACCGGACAGGGGGGAGCCGCTGAAGCTTTCTTT. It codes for CASTGQGGAAEAFF.

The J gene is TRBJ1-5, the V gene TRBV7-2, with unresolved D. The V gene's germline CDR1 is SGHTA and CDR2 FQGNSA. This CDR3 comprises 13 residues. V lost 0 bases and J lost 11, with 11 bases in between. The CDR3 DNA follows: TGTGCCAGCAGCTTAGCCCGAAGAGAAACCCAGCATTTT. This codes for CASSLARRETQHF.

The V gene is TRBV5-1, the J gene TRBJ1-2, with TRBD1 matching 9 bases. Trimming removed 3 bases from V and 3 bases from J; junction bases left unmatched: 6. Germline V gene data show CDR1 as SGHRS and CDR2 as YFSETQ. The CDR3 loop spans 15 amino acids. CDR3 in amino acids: CASSSGDRADYGYTF. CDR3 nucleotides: TGCGCCAGCAGCTCGGGGGACAGGGCGGACTATGGCTACACCTTC.

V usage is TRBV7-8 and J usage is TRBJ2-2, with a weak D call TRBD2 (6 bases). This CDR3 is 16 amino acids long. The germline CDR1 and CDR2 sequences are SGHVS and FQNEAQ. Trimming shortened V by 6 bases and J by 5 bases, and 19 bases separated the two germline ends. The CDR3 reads CASRPHGLPGTGELFF. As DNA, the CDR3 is TGTGCCAGCAGGCCGCACGGACTACCGGGGACCGGGGAGCTGTTTTTT.

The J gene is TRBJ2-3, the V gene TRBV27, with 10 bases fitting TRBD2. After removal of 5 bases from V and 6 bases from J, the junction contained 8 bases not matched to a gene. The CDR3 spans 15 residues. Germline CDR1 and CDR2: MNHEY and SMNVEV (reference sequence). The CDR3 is CASSLLAGQRDTQYF. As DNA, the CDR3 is TGTGCCAGCAGTCTACTAGCGGGACAACGGGATACGCAGTATTTT.